This T cell receptor beta chain was sequenced in a study of T cells in Graves' hyperthyroidism and ophthalmopathy. Study-wide context: Peripheral blood was taken when the disease was first diagnosed, before any treatment began.

As concerns this clonotype: The antigen is not known.

Researchers amplified the TCR beta CDR3 regions from RNA transcripts. When the TCR CDR3 underwent first-round RT-PCR, the HTBI primer set was used. One entry per CDR3 protein, called by TCRdb with MiXCR from the multiplex PCR reads. The sample shows fewer than 300,000 distinct CDR3 sequences, 25% of them seen only once. Study-wide results and limits: Within blood appeared most thyroid clonotypes that had expanded above 0.001. Ophthalmopathy, as predicted by the model, came a median 6.5 months after the prediction.

The study excluded patients with uncontrolled infection, other autoimmune disease, pregnancy or lactation. V lost 8 bases and J 0 bases, leaving 14 bases between the germline ends. This CDR3 comprises 14 residues. Per the germline V gene, CDR1 is GTSNPN and CDR2 is SVGIG (reference sequence). This receptor was obtained from a man aged 35-49 years with Graves' hyperthyroidism that later progressed to Graves' ophthalmopathy. The V gene is TRBV30, the J gene TRBJ2-4, with no clear D. Sequenced input: blood. CDR3 loop: CATGTSTAKNIQYF. CDR3 nucleotide sequence: TGTGCCACCGGCACCTCAACAGCCAAAAACATTCAGTACTTC.